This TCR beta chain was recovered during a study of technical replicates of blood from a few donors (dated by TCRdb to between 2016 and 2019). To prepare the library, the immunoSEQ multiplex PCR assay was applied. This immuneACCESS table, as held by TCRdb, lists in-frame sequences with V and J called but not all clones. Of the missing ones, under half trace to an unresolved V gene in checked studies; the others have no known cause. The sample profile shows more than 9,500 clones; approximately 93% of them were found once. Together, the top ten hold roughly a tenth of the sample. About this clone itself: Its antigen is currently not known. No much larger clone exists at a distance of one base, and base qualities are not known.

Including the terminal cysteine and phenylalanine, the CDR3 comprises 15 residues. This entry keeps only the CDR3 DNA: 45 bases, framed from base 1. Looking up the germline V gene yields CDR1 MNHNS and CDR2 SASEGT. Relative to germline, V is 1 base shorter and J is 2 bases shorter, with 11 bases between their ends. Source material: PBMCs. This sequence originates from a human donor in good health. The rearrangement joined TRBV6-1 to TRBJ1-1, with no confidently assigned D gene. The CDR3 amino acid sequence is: CASSEEYQVNTEAFF. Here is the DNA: TGTGCCAGCAGTGAAGAGTACCAGGTTAACACTGAAGCTTTCTTT.